One TCR beta chain is described in this entry. The clone's antigen remains unknown. No much larger clone is present one base from it, and per-base qualities are unavailable. This sample stems from a study of shared clonotypes between healthy human individuals (dated by TCRdb to 2018 to 2021). For the study in its entirety: The cohort included three men and two women between 18 and 49 years of age. For each donor, three plates each were used for CD4 naive and CD4 memory, two plates were used for CD8 naive, and one plate was used for CD8 memory. The study deeply sequenced blood TCR repertoires of about 5 healthy adults to estimate repertoire size and the extent of clonotype sharing between individuals. Libraries were prepared and TCR repertoires were sequenced by different laboratories using diverse techniques, in order to increase sequencing depth and limit assay-specific biases. Leukapheresis yielded between about 0.9 and 9 billion PBMCs per donor.

Study-level results and caveats: Sampling was limited to blood, and TCR repertoires in tissue likely differ from TCR repertoires in blood. Naive subsets generally had larger estimated clonotype richness than memory subsets did. Pairwise subsampling led to the expectation that sequencing depth would affect the degree of clonotype sharing among donors. When several donors were compared, the shared fraction of clonotypes was around 4.6% for naive CD4, less than 4% for naive CD8, more than 2% for memory CD4, and under 0.5% for memory CD8. Rarefaction of sorted-subset datasets indicated incomplete sequencing despite the large sequencing depth. Compared with non-shared clonotypes, the clonotypes found in all four sorted-subset donors had higher generation probabilities. Because the study included only a small number of donors, the genetic and exposure-history diversity represented was limited.

The donors were healthy, HIV-negative adults with no recently reported acute infections or vaccinations. Every donor was a Caucasian adult residing in Nashville, Tennessee, USA. CD8 memory samples were composed of magnetically selected CD45RO+ cells combined with CCR7-negative CD45RA+ effector memory (TemRA) cells. Blood was collected by leukapheresis, and PBMCs were isolated by Ficoll-Histopaque density gradient centrifugation and then cryopreserved in liquid nitrogen vapor phase. Purity and quantity of every magnetically sorted T cell population were checked by analytical flow cytometry. Genomic DNA was isolated from each sorted fraction and quantified by UV absorbance on a Nanodrop 2000c. Using the deep immunoSEQ assay, TCR CDR3 regions were amplified from genomic DNA by multiplex PCR. Extracted genomic DNA from each cell subset was distributed evenly across all wells of several immunoSEQ 96-well plates, and each plate was treated as a replicate. For sorted subsets, each replicate PCR was loaded with 200 ng genomic DNA, equivalent to about 30,000 T cell genomes. Purified libraries were measured with a Qubit 3.0 fluorometer, size-checked on a Bioanalyzer 2100, and measured again with the KAPA Library Quantification kit. Every immunoSEQ 96-well plate was sequenced on a separate single-read 150-cycle Illumina NextSeq 550 flow cell. Processing in the source paper ran as follows. Because the immunoSEQ output held only junctional sequences and lacked quality scores, the filtering could not match the filtering applied to full-length reads. Sequences were annotated with PyIR, a Python wrapper for IgBLAST v1.9, and V/J genes and CDR3 were assigned using IMGT germline references. Reads were removed for weak V/J assignments (E-value above 1e-6), missing CDR3, stop codons, out-of-frame junctions, or ambiguous translated residues. V3J clonotypes were defined as sequences sharing an identical inferred V gene, J gene, and CDR3 amino acid sequence. To compute the percentage overlap between repertoires, the number of shared unique clonotypes was divided by the size of the smaller repertoire. Repertoire richness was assessed with RTK rarefaction, the Chao1 estimator, and Recon v2.1 estimates of unobserved clonotypes. OLGA was used to compute generation probabilities for all TCRbeta clonotypes that the gDNA method yielded from a few donors. TCRdb took this table from immuneACCESS and kept in-frame rearrangements with V and J called. Such tables lack part of the clones; where checked against another copy, unresolved V genes explain under half of the gap, and the rest is unexplained. That table furnishes V, J and clone size, whereas the DNA furnished D and trimming. This sample lists about 79,000 clones; about 63% were detected once. The top ten clonotypes cover roughly 49% of the sample.

The germline V gene yields SGHTA for CDR1 and FQGNSA for CDR2. Trimming at the junction amounts to 5 bases on V and 11 bases on J, and the germline ends lie 23 bases apart. Including the terminal cysteine and phenylalanine, the CDR3 comprises 15 residues. The DNA shown is the 45-base CDR3, in frame from base 1. The chain is assembled from TRBV7-2 and TRBJ2-3, and TRBD2 may be the D gene, going by 6 matching bases. Source material: memory CD8+ T cells sorted from blood. The cell subset or site label for this specimen denotes: CD45RO+ cells pooled with CCR7-negative TemRA cells. The clonotype comes from a man aged 25-40 years in good health. The DNA sequence reads TGTGCCAGCAGCCGTGGGGGGAACAGCGCACTGGGGCAGTATTTT. Translated, it gives CASSRGGNSALGQYF.